This T cell receptor beta chain was recorded in a study of T cells in Graves' hyperthyroidism and ophthalmopathy. Study-wide background: The blood sample was taken at first diagnosis, before treatment began. Findings of the study overall: Blood samples included most of the expanded thyroid clonotypes exceeding 0.001.

This clonotype was observed at least ten times. Antigen: not known. Criteria for exclusion of patients were uncontrolled infection, other autoimmune disease, pregnancy or lactation. CDR1 and CDR2 from the germline V gene are MNHEY and SVGEGT. The CDR3 loop spans 13 amino acids. Trimming left V 2 bases short and J 6 bases short, with 11 bases between. RNA transcripts gave rise to amplified TCR beta CDR3 regions. HTBI primers were employed in a first-round RT-PCR of the TCR CDR3. MiXCR, run by TCRdb on the multiplex PCR reads, gives a single entry per CDR3 protein. The sample comprises about 59,000 distinct CDR3 sequences, about 50% of which are singletons, and 2.5% to 3.5% rests with the top ten.

V is TRBV6-2 or TRBV6-3 and J is TRBJ2-7; tentatively, D is TRBD1 (5 bases). The source material was blood. This receptor was identified in a woman in her sixties or seventies with Graves' ophthalmopathy. The CDR3 DNA reads TGTGCCAGCAGTTACGCCTCTCAGGGCGAGCAGTACTTC. Its protein is CASSYASQGEQYF.